This T cell receptor beta chain was identified during a study of T cells in Graves' hyperthyroidism and ophthalmopathy. Amplification targeted TCR beta CDR3 regions from RNA transcripts. RT-PCR in the first round (using the HTBI primer set) targeted the TCR CDR3. A single record per CDR3 protein comes from TCRdb applying MiXCR to the multiplex PCR reads. Among roughly 500,000 distinct CDR3 sequences listed, around 45% were seen once. Germline V CDR1 and CDR2: GTSNPN, SVGIG (reference sequence). This CDR3 is built from 15 residues. Deletions cut 2 bases from V and 7 bases from J, with 15 bases between. At least ten counts were recorded for this clonotype.

The specimen was peripheral blood or thyroid tissue (not recorded which). J is TRBJ1-6 and V is TRBV30; the D gene is possibly TRBD1 (5 bases). The TCR comes from an adult woman with Graves' disease, either hyperthyroidism or ophthalmopathy (not recorded which). CDR3 DNA: TGTGCCTGGAGTTTAACGGGACGGGGCAATTCACCCCTCCACTTT. It is translated as CAWSLTGRGNSPLHF.